One sample yielded the 21 T cell receptor beta chains listed below, sequenced in a study of shared clonotypes between healthy human individuals. Libraries were prepared by immunoSEQ multiplex PCR; TCRdb keeps only in-frame clonotypes and omits some of them. Among some 2,100,000 clones, under 97% were seen once, and the ten largest hold 0.1% to 0.15%. The source material was naive CD4+ T cells sorted from blood. Indicated subset: CD45RA+ positively selected. These receptors were collected from a man younger than 35 in good health.

The rearrangement joins TRBV10-2 to TRBJ2-5; D perhaps matches TRBD2 (6 bases). Per the germline V gene, CDR1 is WSHSY and CDR2 is SAAADI. Trimming removed 7 bases at V and 3 bases at J, with 12 bases between. The CDR3 sequence is 13 residues long. The CDR3 loop is CASTGDWKETQYF. In nucleotides, the CDR3 is TGCGCCAGCACCGGGGACTGGAAAGAGACCCAGTACTTC.

Note on this clone: Other DNA sequences of this sample code for an identical CDR3. J is TRBJ2-7 and V is TRBV9, with TRBD1 identical over 8 bases. The CDR3 totals 14 residues. The V and J ends lost 4 bases and 3 bases, in that order; junction bases with no gene match: 6. Germline CDR1 and CDR2: SGDLS and YYNGEE. In DNA form, the CDR3 reads TGTGCCAGCAGCCCTGGGACAGGTAACTACGAGCAGTACTTC. Its protein is CASSPGTGNYEQYF.

The chain carries TRBV7-2 and TRBJ2-1, with D perhaps matching TRBD2 (5 bases). The CDR3 loop spans 14 amino acids. Germline V gives CDR1 SGHTA, CDR2 FQGNSA. The V and J ends lost 3 bases and 9 bases respectively, with 15 bases between them. CDR3 amino acids: CASSLGARSGEQFF. Written as DNA, the CDR3 is TGTGCCAGCAGCTTGGGAGCCCGGAGTGGTGAGCAGTTCTTC.

The chain has TRBV6-1 and TRBJ1-3, with 8 bases lining up with TRBD1. Germline loops: CDR1 MNHNS, CDR2 SASEGT. J was trimmed by 1 base and V by 4 bases; bases with no gene match: 6. The CDR3 has 16 residues. In DNA form, the CDR3 reads TGTGCCAGCAGTGCGGCCAGGGGGCATTCTGGAAACACCATATATTTT. This gives the protein CASSAARGHSGNTIYF.

The chain joins TRBV6-6 to TRBJ2-5; D remains unclear. This CDR3 has 12 residues. V was clipped by 6 bases and J by 5 bases, with 10 bases between them. The V gene's germline CDR1 is MNHNY and CDR2 SVGAGI (reference sequence). CDR3 DNA sequence: TGTGCCAGCAGCCCCTGGATCGAGACCCAGTACTTC. Translating gives CASSPWIETQYF.

The J gene is TRBJ1-3, the V gene TRBV5-1, with TRBD1 identical over 9 bases. Germline V gives CDR1 SGHRS, CDR2 YFSETQ. The J segment lost 4 bases and the V segment lost 3 bases, leaving 11 bases of the junction unmatched. The CDR3 runs to 17 residues. CDR3 residues: CASSSDPTGGLGNTIYF. DNA for the CDR3: TGCGCCAGCAGCTCGGATCCTACAGGGGGCTTAGGAAACACCATATATTTT.

This chain uses TRBV6-1 with TRBJ2-7, with D unclear. Germline V gives CDR1 MNHNS, CDR2 SASEGT. The CDR3 has 12 amino acids. V was shortened by 6 bases and J by 2 bases, with 8 bases between the two germline ends. The CDR3 DNA follows: TGTGCCAGCAGCTTGTCAACCTACGAGCAGTACTTC. Its translation: CASSLSTYEQYF.

The chain couples TRBV10-3 to TRBJ2-2; 14 positions match TRBD2. Trimming removed 6 bases from V and 7 bases from J; junction bases left unmatched: 4. Germline V gene data show CDR1 as ENHRY and CDR2 as SYGVKD. This CDR3 has 15 residues. The CDR3 bases are TGTGCCATCAGCGCCGGGACTAGCGGGGGCGGGGAGCTGTTTTTT. As protein: CAISAGTSGGGELFF.

The chain employs TRBV6-5 and TRBJ1-2; D is perhaps TRBD1 (5 bases). Per the germline V gene, CDR1 is MNHEY and CDR2 is SVGAGI. The V gene lost 6 bases and the J gene lost 8 bases, with 10 bases spanning the gap. This CDR3 region has 11 residues. This chain's CDR3 is CASSRGRGYTF. CDR3 coding DNA: TGTGCCAGCAGCCGGGGGAGGGGCTACACCTTC.

This clone has a handful of counts. V is TRBV7-2 and J is TRBJ1-1, with a tentative D call TRBD1 (6 bases). Germline CDR1 and CDR2: SGHTA and FQGNSA. This CDR3 is built from 14 residues. Trimming removed 1 base from V and 4 bases from J, with 10 bases in between. The CDR3 sequence: CASSLVGGATEAFF. The CDR3 bases are TGTGCCAGCAGCTTAGTGGGGGGGGCCACTGAAGCTTTCTTT. The full variable domain, its missing parts supplied by reference TRBV7-2 and TRBJ1-1, is GAGVSQSPSNKVTEKGKDVELRCDPISGHTALYWYRQSLGQGLEFLIYFQGNSAPDKSGLPSDRFSAERTGGSVSTLTIQRTQQEDSAVYLCASSLVGGATEAFFGQGTRLTVV.

The rearrangement joins TRBV29-1 to TRBJ1-3, with D possibly being TRBD1 (5 bases). Germline CDR1 SQVTM, CDR2 ANQGSEA. CDR3 length: 14 residues. V was trimmed by 7 bases and J by 0 bases, leaving 13 bases between them. CDR3: CSAHDGHSGNTIYF. In nucleotides, the CDR3 is TGCAGCGCACACGACGGACACTCTGGAAACACCATATATTTT. Based on the CDR3 plus reference TRBV29-1 and TRBJ1-3, the full variable domain is SAVISQKPSRDICQRGTSLTIQCQVDSQVTMMFWYRQQPGQSLTLIATANQGSEATYESGFVIDKFPISRPNLTFSTLTVSNMSPEDSSIYLCSAHDGHSGNTIYFGEGSWLTVV.

This chain uses TRBV10-2 with TRBJ2-5; D possibly uses TRBD1 or TRBD2 (5 bases each). V was trimmed by 4 bases and J by 7 bases, leaving 19 bases between them. Germline V gene sequence: CDR1 WSHSY, CDR2 SAAADI. This CDR3 contains 15 residues. CDR3 DNA: TGCGCCAGCAGTGGGGGGTTCGTGGGCGAAGGGACCCAGTACTTC. This sequence encodes CASSGGFVGEGTQYF.

In nucleotides, the CDR3 is TGTGCCAGCAGCCCACGCCGGGACTGGATCTACGAGCAGTACTTC. This gives the protein CASSPRRDWIYEQYF. The rearrangement links TRBV7-2 to TRBJ2-7; D possibly corresponds to TRBD2 (6 bases). Trimming took 5 bases from V and 3 from J, leaving 17 bases between them. This CDR3 spans 15 amino acids. The V gene's germline CDR1 is SGHTA and CDR2 FQGNSA. The whole variable domain, remainder taken from reference TRBV7-2 and TRBJ2-7, is GAGVSQSPSNKVTEKGKDVELRCDPISGHTALYWYRQSLGQGLEFLIYFQGNSAPDKSGLPSDRFSAERTGGSVSTLTIQRTQQEDSAVYLCASSPRRDWIYEQYFGPGTRLTVT.

This chain joins TRBV5-4 and TRBJ2-1; D gene ambiguous. Per the germline V gene, CDR1 is SGHNT and CDR2 is YYREEE (reference sequence). V lost 0 bases and J 0 bases, leaving 7 bases between the germline ends. This CDR3 has 15 amino acids. The CDR3 DNA is TGTGCCAGCAGCTTGGGCACAAACTCCTACAATGAGCAGTTCTTC. This gives the protein CASSLGTNSYNEQFF.

The chain employs TRBV11-1 and TRBJ1-5; maybe TRBD1 (5 bases). This CDR3 spans 15 amino acids. V gave up 1 base and J gave up 5 bases, with 12 bases separating them. The germline CDR1 and CDR2 sequences are SGHAT and FQDESV (reference sequence). CDR3 sequence reads: CASSLDGARDQPQHF. The CDR3 DNA is TGTGCCAGCAGCTTAGACGGGGCTCGGGATCAGCCCCAGCATTTT. The whole variable domain, filled in from reference TRBV11-1 and TRBJ1-5, reads EAEVAQSPRYKITEKSQAVAFWCDPISGHATLYWYRQILGQGPELLVQFQDESVVDDSQLPKDRFSAERLKGVDSTLKIQPAELGDSAMYLCASSLDGARDQPQHFGDGTRLSIL.

The V and J genes are TRBV5-1 and TRBJ2-7; D remains ambiguous. From germline, CDR1 is SGHRS and CDR2 YFSETQ. The CDR3 is 16 amino acids. The ends were cut back, 4 bases at V and 0 bases at J, with 17 bases in the middle. The CDR3 DNA sequence: TGCGCCAGCAGCCTCGGAAAAAACCCCCTCTCCTACGAGCAGTACTTC. Translated, it gives CASSLGKNPLSYEQYF.

The CDR3, as DNA: TGCAGCGTTCCGACAGGGAGGCCCTACGAGCAGTACTTC. It encodes CSVPTGRPYEQYF. The chain carries TRBV29-1 and TRBJ2-7; D might be TRBD1 (7 bases). Germline loops: CDR1 SQVTM, CDR2 ANQGSEA. Trimming removed 5 bases from V and 2 bases from J, with 13 bases in between. This CDR3 spans 13 amino acids.

V is TRBV28 and J is TRBJ2-5, with D perhaps matching TRBD1 (5 bases). The ends were cut back, 1 base at V and 5 bases at J, with 14 bases in the middle. Germline V gene sequence: CDR1 MDHEN, CDR2 SYDVKM. The CDR3 extends over 15 amino acids. The CDR3 nucleotides are TGTGCCAGCAGTTTATCCAGGGCAAGCCGGGAGACCCAGTACTTC. It translates to CASSLSRASRETQYF. The whole variable domain, remainder taken from reference TRBV28 and TRBJ2-5, is DVKVTQSSRYLVKRTGEKVFLECVQDMDHENMFWYRQDPGLGLRLIYFSYDVKMKEKGDIPEGYSVSREKKERFSLILESASTNQTSMYLCASSLSRASRETQYFGPGTRLLVL.

V gene TRBV18 combines with J gene TRBJ1-1; D is unclear. Deletions cut 1 base from V and 4 bases from J, with 10 bases between. The CDR3 runs to 14 residues. Germline V gene sequence: CDR1 KGHSH, CDR2 LQKENI. CDR3 sequence: CASSPQGSGTEAFF. In DNA, the CDR3 is TGTGCCAGCTCACCACAGGGTAGCGGCACTGAAGCTTTCTTT.

The V call is TRBV7-2, the J call TRBJ2-7; D gene unclear. Germline values: CDR1 SGHTA, CDR2 FQGNSA. This CDR3 has 13 amino acids. Trimming removed 5 bases from V and 2 bases from J, with 10 bases in between. The CDR3 nucleotides are TGTGCCAGCAGCCCAGACCAGCCCTACGAGCAGTACTTC. This gives the protein CASSPDQPYEQYF.

Concerning this clone itself: The identical CDR3 is also encoded by other nucleotide sequences in the sample. V gene TRBV18 combines with J gene TRBJ1-1; D remains unclear. V lost 5 bases, J lost 2 bases, and 6 bases lay in between. Germline CDR1 reads KGHSH; CDR2 reads LQKENI. This CDR3 spans 12 amino acids. In DNA form, the CDR3 reads TGTGCCAGCTCATCAGGCAACACTGAAGCTTTCTTT. It specifies CASSSGNTEAFF.